What follows describes a single T cell receptor (beta chain). No cognate antigen has been identified for it. No much larger clone exists at a distance of one base, and base qualities are not known. The data derive from a study of blood T cell repertoires in COVID-19 (dated by TCRdb to the early 2020s). Regarding the research as a whole: The collaborator samples originated in the United States, Italy and Spain and spanned the acute and convalescent phases of COVID-19. Where available, HLA class I and class II types were taken from metadata supplied by the sample provider and were not determined by assay-based typing. Nearly every sample came with metadata listing a de-identified subject ID, COVID-19 status, age in years and sex. The samples were drawn from the first 160 participants of the ongoing ImmuneRACE study and from 950 to 1,500 subjects provided by 6 global collaborators. The repertoires were made available in a free public database intended to serve as a resource for research on the immune response to SARS-CoV-2. Deeply sampled blood TCRbeta repertoires from subjects exposed to, actively infected with, or recovered from COVID-19 were included in the dataset. The prospective study material was composed of cDNA or gDNA derived from T cells, B-cell-depleted T cells, or PBMCs. Overall study results and their limits: Clinical and demographic metadata were provided uncurated, with the amount varying by source and participant.

Whole blood was collected in K2EDTA tubes by collaborating institutions according to the institutions' own protocols. For TCRbeta analysis, collaborator samples were shipped as frozen whole blood, as isolated PBMCs, or as DNA extracted from either sample type. The immunoSEQ Assay, a bias-controlled multiplex PCR, was used to amplify TCRbeta CDR3 regions from genomic DNA. The study's processing was this. The number of nucleated cells in each sample was estimated from the amplification of reference gene primers within the assay. To quantify the absolute abundance of each unique TCRbeta CDR3 rearrangement, sequence reads were collapsed and filtered. For each sample, productive Simpson clonality was calculated by taking the square root of Simpson's diversity index across productive rearrangements. The clones in this table, taken by TCRdb from immuneACCESS, are in-frame only. Not every clone is retained; where verified, under half of the shortfall comes from an unresolved V gene, and the cause of the rest is unknown. V, J and clone size derive from that table, while D and trimming were established from the DNA sequence. The sample table records about 59,000 clones; 80% of these occur just once. The top ten hold roughly 6.7% of the sample.

The CDR3 numbers 13 residues from cysteine through phenylalanine. Just CDR3 DNA is preserved here, 39 bases in frame from base 1. From V the trimming removes 10 bases and from J it removes 5 bases, while the gene matches leave 8 bases of the junction unaccounted for. As encoded in the germline V gene, CDR1 is MNHEY while CDR2 is SVGAGI. The sequenced material came from peripheral blood. This receptor was taken from a man aged 55-75 years with acute or convalescent COVID-19. The chain couples TRBV6-5 to TRBJ1-5; 7 nucleotides in the junction match TRBD1. The CDR3 sequence is CATKRQGHQPQHF. The DNA sequence is given as TGTGCCACCAAAAGACAGGGTCATCAGCCCCAGCATTTT.